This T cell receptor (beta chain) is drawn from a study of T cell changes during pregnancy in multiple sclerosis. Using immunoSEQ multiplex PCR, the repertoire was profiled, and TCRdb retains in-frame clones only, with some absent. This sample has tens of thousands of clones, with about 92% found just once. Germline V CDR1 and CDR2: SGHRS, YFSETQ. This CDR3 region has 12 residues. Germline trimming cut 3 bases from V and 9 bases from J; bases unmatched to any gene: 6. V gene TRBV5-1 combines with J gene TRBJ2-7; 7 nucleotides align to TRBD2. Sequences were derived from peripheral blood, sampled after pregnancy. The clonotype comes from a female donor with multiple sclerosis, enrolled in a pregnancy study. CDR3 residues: CASSSQERGQYF. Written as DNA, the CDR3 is TGCGCCAGCAGCTCACAGGAGCGGGGGCAGTACTTC.